The 13 T cell receptor beta chains in this list originate from one sample, sequenced in a study of cytomegalovirus exposure and HLA in healthy donors. PCR amplification relied on 60 Vbeta primers (plus 13 Jbeta primers). Generated by immunoSEQ multiplex PCR, the TCRdb table keeps only in-frame clones and is missing some. The sample lists about 300,000 clones; more than 80% were seen once. Material for sequencing was PBMCs. These TCRs come from a middle-aged man in good health and CMV-seropositive.

V is TRBV11-2 and J is TRBJ2-7, with 12 nucleotides matching TRBD2. Per germline, CDR1 SGHAT and CDR2 FQNNGV. V was pared by 5 bases and J by 3 bases, with 5 bases of the junction left unmatched. The CDR3 consists of 15 residues. CDR3 sequence reads: CASSLTTSGSYEQYF. The CDR3 DNA reads TGTGCCAGCAGCCTCACGACTAGCGGGAGCTACGAGCAGTACTTC. Using reference TRBV11-2 and TRBJ2-7 for the parts outside the CDR3, the full variable domain is EAGVAQSPRYKIIEKRQSVAFWCNPISGHATLYWYQQILGQGPKLLIQFQNNGVVDDSQLPKDRFSAERLKGVDSTLKIQPAKLEDSAVYLCASSLTTSGSYEQYFGPGTRLTVT.

The CDR3 loop reads CASSLGSGYEQYF. Here the CDR3 DNA reads TGTGCCAGCAGCTTAGGGTCAGGTTACGAGCAGTACTTC. The J gene is TRBJ2-7, the V gene TRBV7-3; D is undetermined. Trimming left V 2 bases short and J 4 bases short, with 9 bases between. Per germline, CDR1 SGHTA and CDR2 FQGTGA. This CDR3 has 13 residues. Looking up the rest from reference TRBV7-3 and TRBJ2-7 gives the full variable domain: GAGVSQTPSNKVTEKGKYVELRCDPISGHTALYWYRQSLGQGPEFLIYFQGTGAADDSGLPNDRFFAVRPEGSVSTLKIQRTERGDSAVYLCASSLGSGYEQYFGPGTRLTVT.

The J gene is TRBJ2-5, the V gene TRBV9, with TRBD2 as a possible D gene (6 bases). This CDR3 is 14 amino acids long. V was trimmed by 6 bases and J by 2 bases, leaving 14 bases between them. From germline, CDR1 is SGDLS and CDR2 YYNGEE. CDR3 amino acids: CASTGGPRQETQYF. CDR3 DNA: TGTGCCAGCACCGGGGGTCCTCGACAAGAGACCCAGTACTTC.

The chain is built from TRBV27 and TRBJ1-2, with 7 bases lining up with TRBD1. CDR1 and CDR2 from the germline V gene are MNHEY and SMNVEV (reference sequence). The CDR3 covers 17 residues. V was pared by 5 bases and J by 3 bases, with 15 bases of the junction left unmatched. CDR3: CASSPLLPTTGHYGYTF. The CDR3 DNA reads TGTGCCAGCAGTCCCCTGTTACCTACGACAGGGCACTATGGCTACACCTTC.

The rearrangement links TRBV29-1 to TRBJ2-5, with 9 bases lining up with TRBD1. The DNA end favors TRBJ2-7, so the J call may be wrong. Germline V gives CDR1 SQVTM, CDR2 ANQGSEA. This CDR3 contains 13 residues. The CDR3 spells CSVRDRDSYEQYF. CDR3 in DNA: TGCAGCGTCCGGGACAGGGACTCCTACGAGCAGTACTTC.

Only one count was recorded for this clone. The chain combines TRBV2 with TRBJ2-5; 10 bases are a match to TRBD2. The germline CDR1 and CDR2 sequences are SNHLY and FYNNEI. The CDR3 is 12 amino acids. The CDR3 loop reads CATAGGKETQYF. CDR3 nucleotides: TGTGCGACAGCGGGAGGGAAAGAGACCCAGTACTTC. Using reference TRBV2 and TRBJ2-5 for the parts outside the CDR3, the full variable domain is EPEVTQTPSHQVTQMGQEVILRCVPISNHLYFYWYRQILGQKVEFLVSFYNNEISEKSEIFDDQFSVERPDGSNFTLKIRSTKLEDSAMYFCATAGGKETQYFGPGTRLLVL.

The chain combines TRBV5-4 with TRBJ2-5, with a possible D match to TRBD2 (6 bases). The V gene lost 0 bases and the J gene lost 5 bases, with 11 bases spanning the gap. This CDR3 comprises 14 residues. Germline V CDR1 and CDR2: SGHNT, YYREEE (reference sequence). In DNA form, the CDR3 reads TGTGCCAGCAGCTTGGACGGTCGGGGGGAGACCCAGTACTTC. As protein: CASSLDGRGETQYF.

V usage is TRBV9 and J usage is TRBJ2-5; 9 bases align to TRBD1. CDR1 is SGDLS, CDR2 YYNGEE, per germline. This CDR3 region has 15 residues. After removal of 0 bases from V and 5 bases from J, the junction contained 5 bases not matched to a gene. The chain's CDR3 is CASSVEGQGTETQYF. DNA of the CDR3: TGTGCCAGCAGCGTAGAGGGACAGGGCACCGAGACCCAGTACTTC. Complete variable domain (other parts from reference TRBV9 and TRBJ2-5): DSGVTQTPKHLITATGQRVTLRCSPRSGDLSVYWYQQSLDQGLQFLIQYYNGEERAKGNILERFSAQQFPDLHSELNLSSLELGDSALYFCASSVEGQGTETQYFGPGTRLLVL.

The genes are TRBV7-2 and TRBJ2-5, with 14 bases fitting TRBD2. The CDR3 length is 16 residues. The trim removed 7 bases at V and 5 bases at J, leaving 9 bases unmatched. Germline CDR1 reads SGHTA; CDR2 reads FQGNSA. The CDR3 reads CASKETSGRATETQYF. The DNA for the CDR3 is TGTGCCAGCAAAGAGACTAGCGGGAGGGCCACGGAGACCCAGTACTTC.

This chain uses TRBV28 with TRBJ1-5; 7 bases fit TRBD1. The length of the CDR3 is 14 residues. From germline, CDR1 is MDHEN and CDR2 SYDVKM. V gave up 6 bases and J gave up 11 bases; unmatched junction bases: 13. CDR3 nucleotide sequence: TGTGCCAGCAGCCAAACAGGGGCCGGGGGGGCCCAGCATTTT. Amino acid sequence: CASSQTGAGGAQHF.

V usage is TRBV18 and J usage is TRBJ2-7; possible D gene TRBD2, 6 bases. Germline CDR1 and CDR2: KGHSH and LQKENI. This CDR3 contains 14 residues. V lost 3 bases and J lost 2, with 11 bases in between. The CDR3 loop is CASSPLAGTYEQYF. The CDR3 coding sequence is TGTGCCAGCTCACCTCTGGCGGGAACCTACGAGCAGTACTTC.

The rearrangement links TRBV27 to TRBJ2-7; 12 positions agree with TRBD2. The V gene's germline CDR1 is MNHEY and CDR2 SMNVEV (reference sequence). The CDR3 runs 15 residues. V was clipped by 6 bases and J by 0 bases; unmatched bases: 3. The CDR3 loop is CASRTGLAGSYEQYF. DNA for the CDR3: TGTGCCAGCAGGACGGGACTAGCGGGCTCCTACGAGCAGTACTTC.

The V gene is TRBV9, the J gene TRBJ2-3, with 7 bases aligning to TRBD1. In germline, CDR1 is SGDLS, CDR2 YYNGEE. V lost 4 bases, J lost 1 base, and 6 bases stayed unmatched. This CDR3 has 15 amino acids. CDR3 region: CASSSITGGTDTQYF. The CDR3 region has the DNA TGTGCCAGCAGCTCGATCACAGGGGGCACAGATACGCAGTATTTT.